A selection of T cell receptor beta chains follows, all from one sample in a study of CD8 T cells in Susac syndrome. MiXCR was run by TCRdb on the immunoSEQ multiplex PCR reads, yielding one entry per CDR3 protein. Altogether around 160,000 distinct CDR3 sequences are present, 94% being singletons, with the ten largest covering about 0.094%. Sequences were obtained from CD4+ T cells from PBMCs. These receptors came from a human donor with multiple sclerosis. The CDR3 runs from the conserved cysteine through the conserved F or W. The order of the fields is J gene, clone size, D gene, V gene, CDR3 protein, CDR3 DNA. The D gene is left open where the match is weak. Only part of the rows carry a size: once, few, many, or a class if the clone is expanded.

J: TRBJ2-1
size: .
D: .
V: TRBV30
CDR3: CAWVRRPSYNEQFF
DNA: TGTGCCTGGGTTCGGAGGCCTTCCTACAATGAGCAGTTCTTC

J: TRBJ2-4
size: .
D: TRBD1
V: TRBV5-1
CDR3: CASSFQGASVQYF
DNA: TGCGCCAGCAGCTTCCAGGGGGCCTCCGTTCAGTACTTC

J: TRBJ2-1
size: .
D: .
V: TRBV12-3/TRBV12-4
CDR3: CASSLPGRFYNEQFF
DNA: TGTGCCAGCAGTCTTCCAGGACGGTTCTACAATGAGCAGTTCTTC

J: TRBJ2-1
size: .
D: TRBD1
V: TRBV24-1
CDR3: CATSDYSGTGLDNEQFF
DNA: TGTGCCACCAGTGATTATTCCGGGACAGGGCTAGACAATGAGCAGTTCTTC

J: TRBJ2-5
size: .
D: TRBD1
V: TRBV28
CDR3: CASSEGTGTAEETQYF
DNA: TGTGCCAGCAGCGAGGGGACCGGGACAGCAGAAGAGACCCAGTACTTC

J: TRBJ1-2
size: .
D: .
V: TRBV20-1
CDR3: CSARTEGGYTF
DNA: TGCAGTGCTCGGACAGAGGGTGGCTACACCTTC

J: TRBJ2-7
size: .
D: .
V: TRBV27
CDR3: CASRLPGSNEQYF
DNA: TGTGCCAGCCGACTACCAGGGTCAAACGAGCAGTACTTC

J: TRBJ1-2
size: .
D: .
V: TRBV6-6
CDR3: CASAGQRNYGYTF
DNA: TGTGCCTCGGCGGGGCAGCGTAACTATGGCTACACCTTC

J: TRBJ1-3
size: .
D: TRBD1
V: TRBV29-1
CDR3: CSVGQGFSGNTIYF
DNA: TGCAGCGTGGGACAGGGGTTCTCTGGAAACACCATATATTTT

J: TRBJ1-1
size: .
D: TRBD1
V: TRBV3-1
CDR3: CASSRKGAPTGRAFF
DNA: TGTGCCAGCAGCAGAAAAGGAGCCCCGACAGGGAGAGCTTTCTTT

J: TRBJ1-1
size: .
D: .
V: TRBV29-1
CDR3: CSVGDSRNTEAFF
DNA: TGCAGCGTTGGTGACAGCAGGAACACTGAAGCTTTCTTT

J: TRBJ1-2
size: .
D: .
V: TRBV9
CDR3: CASSVEFVPYGYTF
DNA: TGTGCCAGCAGCGTAGAATTCGTACCCTATGGCTACACCTTC

J: TRBJ2-2
size: .
D: TRBD1
V: TRBV6-2/TRBV6-3
CDR3: CAIRDRNTGELFF
DNA: TGTGCTATCCGGGACAGGAACACCGGGGAGCTGTTTTTT

J: TRBJ2-2
size: .
D: .
V: TRBV20-1
CDR3: CSARDWSLNTGELFF
DNA: TGCAGTGCTAGAGATTGGTCTCTTAACACCGGGGAGCTGTTTTTT

J: TRBJ2-2
size: .
D: TRBD1
V: TRBV13
CDR3: CASKDARGFGELFF
DNA: TGTGCCAGCAAAGACGCCAGGGGGTTCGGGGAGCTGTTTTTT

J: TRBJ2-1
size: .
D: TRBD2
V: TRBV5-4
CDR3: CASSSAGGYYNEQFF
DNA: TGTGCCAGCAGCTCCGCGGGAGGTTACTACAATGAGCAGTTCTTC

J: TRBJ2-1
size: .
D: TRBD2
V: TRBV19
CDR3: CASSKASGRLSYNEQFF
DNA: TGTGCCAGTAGTAAGGCTAGCGGGAGGTTATCCTACAATGAGCAGTTCTTC

J: TRBJ1-5
size: .
D: .
V: TRBV6-5
CDR3: CASSYSVGGGQHF
DNA: TGTGCCAGCAGTTACTCTGTCGGGGGGGGTCAGCATTTT

J: TRBJ2-5
size: .
D: TRBD2
V: TRBV7-9
CDR3: CASSLALAGETQYF
DNA: TGTGCCAGCAGCTTGGCCCTAGCGGGAGAGACCCAGTACTTC

J: TRBJ2-1
size: .
D: .
V: TRBV3-1
CDR3: CASSQDRDEQFF
DNA: TGTGCCAGCAGCCAAGATCGCGATGAGCAGTTCTTC

J: TRBJ2-1
size: .
D: .
V: TRBV14
CDR3: CASSQGGGGHYNEQFF
DNA: TGTGCCAGCAGCCAAGGTGGAGGGGGCCACTACAATGAGCAGTTCTTC

J: TRBJ2-7
size: .
D: .
V: TRBV14
CDR3: CASSQYDEQYF
DNA: TGTGCCAGCAGCCAATATGACGAGCAGTACTTC

J: TRBJ1-2
size: .
D: .
V: TRBV6-5
CDR3: CASSPDQHGYTF
DNA: TGTGCCAGCAGCCCGGACCAACATGGCTACACCTTC

J: TRBJ2-1
size: .
D: TRBD2
V: TRBV11-2
CDR3: CASSPNGGGSEQFF
DNA: TGTGCCAGCAGCCCCAATGGGGGAGGGAGTGAGCAGTTCTTC

J: TRBJ2-6
size: once
D: TRBD1
V: TRBV19
CDR3: CASSRDRAGANVLTF
DNA: TGTGCCAGTAGTCGGGACAGGGCTGGGGCCAACGTCCTGACTTTC

J: TRBJ2-5
size: .
D: .
V: TRBV11-2
CDR3: CASSSRFRTAQETQYF
DNA: TGTGCCAGCAGTTCCCGTTTTCGGACGGCACAAGAGACCCAGTACTTC

J: TRBJ2-3
size: .
D: .
V: TRBV3-1
CDR3: CASSQGSSDTQYF
DNA: TGTGCCAGCAGCCAGGGGAGTTCAGATACGCAGTATTTT

J: TRBJ1-2
size: .
D: .
V: TRBV5-4
CDR3: CASSLISDYGYTF
DNA: TGTGCCAGCAGCTTGATCTCGGACTATGGCTACACCTTC

J: TRBJ2-1
size: .
D: TRBD2
V: TRBV6-2/TRBV6-3
CDR3: CASSDRLADEQFF
DNA: TGTGCCAGCAGCGATAGACTAGCAGATGAGCAGTTCTTC

J: TRBJ2-2
size: .
D: .
V: TRBV28
CDR3: CASLGYTGELFF
DNA: TGTGCCAGCTTGGGGTACACCGGGGAGCTGTTTTTT

J: TRBJ2-1
size: .
D: .
V: TRBV27
CDR3: CASSLPVLGYNEQFF
DNA: TGTGCCAGCAGTTTACCCGTACTAGGCTACAATGAGCAGTTCTTC

J: TRBJ2-1
size: .
D: .
V: TRBV19
CDR3: CASSNWRNEQFF
DNA: TGTGCCAGTAGTAACTGGAGGAATGAGCAGTTCTTC

J: TRBJ2-1
size: .
D: .
V: TRBV7-2
CDR3: CASSFSRVHEQFF
DNA: TGTGCCAGCAGCTTTAGCAGGGTACATGAGCAGTTCTTC

J: TRBJ2-5
size: .
D: TRBD1
V: TRBV15
CDR3: CATTTGQGYETQYF
DNA: TGTGCCACCACGACGGGACAGGGGTACGAGACCCAGTACTTC

J: TRBJ2-3
size: once
D: .
V: TRBV5-1
CDR3: CASSFLGADTDTQYF
DNA: TGCGCCAGCAGCTTCTTGGGGGCGGACACAGATACGCAGTATTTT

J: TRBJ1-2
size: .
D: .
V: TRBV6-5
CDR3: CASKPPGGGYTF
DNA: TGTGCCAGCAAACCACCCGGGGGCGGCTACACCTTC

J: TRBJ2-5
size: .
D: TRBD2
V: TRBV29-1
CDR3: CSVVASGSQETQYF
DNA: TGCAGCGTTGTGGCTAGCGGGAGCCAAGAGACCCAGTACTTC

J: TRBJ2-6
size: .
D: .
V: TRBV5-4
CDR3: CASSHPSGANVLTF
DNA: TGTGCCAGCAGCCATCCTTCCGGGGCCAACGTCCTGACTTTC

J: TRBJ2-1
size: .
D: TRBD2
V: TRBV2
CDR3: CASRTLAGGSEQFF
DNA: TGTGCCAGCAGGACACTAGCGGGAGGTAGTGAGCAGTTCTTC

J: TRBJ1-2
size: .
D: TRBD1
V: TRBV25-1
CDR3: CASSEPRGRGKDGYTF
DNA: TGTGCCAGCAGTGAACCCAGGGGGCGCGGAAAGGATGGCTACACCTTC

J: TRBJ2-3
size: .
D: TRBD1
V: TRBV30
CDR3: CARDRGTEDTQYF
DNA: TGTGCCAGAGACAGGGGGACGGAAGATACGCAGTATTTT

J: TRBJ2-3
size: .
D: TRBD2
V: TRBV5-1
CDR3: CASSLGVAGTADTQYF
DNA: TGCGCCAGCAGCTTAGGAGTAGCGGGAACCGCAGATACGCAGTATTTT

J: TRBJ2-3
size: .
D: .
V: TRBV6-5
CDR3: CASSSPGGPSTDTQYF
DNA: TGTGCCAGCAGTTCCCCCGGAGGGCCGAGCACAGATACGCAGTATTTT